This T cell receptor beta chain was identified in a study of cytomegalovirus exposure and HLA in healthy donors. General study findings and limits: A later analysis reportedly identified an Asian-associated ancestry cluster as carrying fewer N-insertions than the approximately 730-donor mean. When analyzed later, the rates of TCR association showed variation by HLA locus, with DRB1 the most and HLA-C the fewest. Earlier findings revealed that most TCR beta V segments proved productive either about 87% or about 30% of the time. Later analysis identified about 15,000 TCR beta sequences associated with HLA alleles, using a false discovery rate threshold of 0.05.

PCR amplification relied on 60 Vbeta primers (plus 13 Jbeta primers). TCRdb keeps only in-frame clones here, not all; method: immunoSEQ multiplex PCR. Seen here are more than 95,000 clones, roughly 75% observed once, and the top ten hold around 9.9%. In the case of this clone: Its matching antigen is unknown.

The clonotype was recovered from a man aged 25 to 40 in good health and CMV-seropositive. The sample comprised PBMCs.

This CDR3 reads CASSPRDRFYEQYF. In DNA, the CDR3 is TGTGCCAGCTCACCCCGGGACAGATTCTACGAGCAGTACTTC. This chain connects TRBV18 to TRBJ2-7; 7 positions match TRBD1. The germline V gene has CDR1 KGHSH and CDR2 LQKENI. This CDR3 is built from 14 residues. Losses at the gene ends were 3 bases for V and 3 bases for J; bases not matched to a gene: 5.